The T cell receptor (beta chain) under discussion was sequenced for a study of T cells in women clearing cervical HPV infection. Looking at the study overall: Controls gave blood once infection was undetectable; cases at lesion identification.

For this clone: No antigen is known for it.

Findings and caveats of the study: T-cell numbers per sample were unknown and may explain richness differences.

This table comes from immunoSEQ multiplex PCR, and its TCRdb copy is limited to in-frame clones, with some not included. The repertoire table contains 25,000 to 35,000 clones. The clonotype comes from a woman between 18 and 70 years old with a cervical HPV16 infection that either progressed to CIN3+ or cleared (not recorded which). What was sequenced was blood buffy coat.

The CDR3 bases that were read are TGCGCCAGCAGCTTTACAGGGGATCAGCCC. Residues: CASSFTGDQP. The complete CDR3 protein is CASSFTGDQPQHF. This rearrangement joins TRBV5-1 to TRBJ1-5; TRBD1 matches 7 bases. From the germline J gene comes the end of the CDR3, since the read stops 3 residues before it. Trimming at V came to 2 bases and at J to 5 bases, leaving 1 base not matched to a gene. The CDR3 length is 13 residues. The V gene's germline CDR1 is SGHRS and CDR2 YFSETQ.